This T cell receptor beta chain was sequenced in a study of cytomegalovirus exposure and HLA in healthy donors. V lost 6 bases to trimming and J lost 2 bases, with 19 bases between them. The V gene's germline CDR1 is MDHEN and CDR2 SYDVKM. The CDR3 covers 16 residues. This clone was seen just once. Assay used: immunoSEQ multiplex PCR; TCRdb lists only in-frame clones, some missing. The table includes roughly 60,000 clones, about 95% detected once. This TCR was sampled from a woman aged 18-29 years in good health and CMV-seropositive. Source material: PBMCs. V and J are TRBV28 and TRBJ2-5; perhaps TRBD2 as D (5 bases). The CDR3 region has the DNA TGTGCCAGCAGCCGTTACCGGGATCGGGGACAAGAGACCCAGTACTTC. Protein: CASSRYRDRGQETQYF.